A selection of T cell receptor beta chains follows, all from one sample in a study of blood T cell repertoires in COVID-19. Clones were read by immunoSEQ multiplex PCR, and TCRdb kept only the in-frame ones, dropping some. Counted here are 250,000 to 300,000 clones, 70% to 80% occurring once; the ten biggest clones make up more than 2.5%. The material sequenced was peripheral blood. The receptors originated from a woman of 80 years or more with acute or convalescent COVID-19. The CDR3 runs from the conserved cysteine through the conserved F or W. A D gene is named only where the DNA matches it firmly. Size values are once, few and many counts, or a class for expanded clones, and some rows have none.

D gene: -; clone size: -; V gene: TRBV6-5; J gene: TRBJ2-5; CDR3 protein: CASSYFSLGTQYF; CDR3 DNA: TGTGCCAGCAGTTACTTCTCTCTAGGGACCCAGTACTTC
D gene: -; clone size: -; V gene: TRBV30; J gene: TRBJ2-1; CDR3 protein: CAWSGLGANEQFF; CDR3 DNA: TGTGCCTGGAGTGGGCTAGGGGCCAATGAGCAGTTCTTC
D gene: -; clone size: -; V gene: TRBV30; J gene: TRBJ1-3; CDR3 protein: CAWSVYSGNTIYF; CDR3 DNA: TGTGCCTGGAGTGTGTACTCTGGAAACACCATATATTTT
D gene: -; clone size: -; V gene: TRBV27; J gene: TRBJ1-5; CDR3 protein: CASRGFGNSNQPQHF; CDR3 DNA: TGTGCCAGCAGAGGGTTCGGGAATAGCAATCAGCCCCAGCATTTT
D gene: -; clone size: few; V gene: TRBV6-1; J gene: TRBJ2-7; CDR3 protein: CASSEVGSAPYEQYF; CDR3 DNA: TGTGCCAGCAGTGAAGTTGGCTCTGCCCCCTACGAGCAGTACTTC
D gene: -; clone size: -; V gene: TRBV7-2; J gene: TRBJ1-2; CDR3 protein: CASSYKPSRGHNYGYTF; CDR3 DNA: TGTGCCAGCAGCTACAAACCGAGCAGGGGACATAACTATGGCTACACCTTC
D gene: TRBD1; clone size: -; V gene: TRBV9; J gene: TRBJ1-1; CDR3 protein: CASSGRQGVGTEAFF; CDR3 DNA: TGTGCCAGCAGCGGCAGACAGGGGGTAGGCACTGAAGCTTTCTTT
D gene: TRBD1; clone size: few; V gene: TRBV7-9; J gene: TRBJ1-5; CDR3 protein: CASSRGTAQPQHF; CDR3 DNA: TGTGCCAGCAGCCGAGGGACAGCTCAGCCCCAGCATTTT
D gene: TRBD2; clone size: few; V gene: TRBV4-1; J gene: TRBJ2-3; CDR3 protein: CASSQRAGATDTQYF; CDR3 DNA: TGCGCCAGCAGCCAACGAGCGGGGGCAACAGATACGCAGTATTTT
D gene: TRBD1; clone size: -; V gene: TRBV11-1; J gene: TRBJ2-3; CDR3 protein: CASSLWTGGSTDTQYF; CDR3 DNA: TGTGCCAGCAGCTTATGGACAGGGGGAAGCACAGATACGCAGTATTTT
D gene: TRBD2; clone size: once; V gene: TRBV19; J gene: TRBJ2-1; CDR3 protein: CASSTSGGAREQFF; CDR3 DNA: TGTGCCAGTAGTACCAGCGGGGGGGCTAGAGAGCAGTTCTTC
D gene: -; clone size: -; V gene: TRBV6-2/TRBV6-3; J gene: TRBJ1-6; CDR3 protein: CASSRELNSPLHF; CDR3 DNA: TGTGCCAGCAGTCGAGAGCTAAATTCACCCCTCCACTTT
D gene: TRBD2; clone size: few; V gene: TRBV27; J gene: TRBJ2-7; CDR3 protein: CASSLTSGRIEAF; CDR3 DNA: TGTGCCAGCAGTTTGACTAGCGGGAGGATAGAGGCCTTC
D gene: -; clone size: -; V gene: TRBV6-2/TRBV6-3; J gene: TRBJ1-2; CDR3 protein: CASSYGWGGNYGYTF; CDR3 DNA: TGTGCCAGCAGTTACGGTTGGGGGGGCAACTATGGCTACACCTTC
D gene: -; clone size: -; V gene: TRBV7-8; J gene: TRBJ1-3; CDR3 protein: CASSLTGSPGNTIYF; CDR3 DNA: TGTGCCAGCAGCTTAACGGGGTCCCCTGGAAACACCATATATTTT
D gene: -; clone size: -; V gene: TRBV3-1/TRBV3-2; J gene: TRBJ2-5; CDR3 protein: CASSRRQATVQETQYF; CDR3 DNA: TGTGCCAGCAGCCGACGACAGGCCACCGTCCAAGAGACCCAGTACTTC
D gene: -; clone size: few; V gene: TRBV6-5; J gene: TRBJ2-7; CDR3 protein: CASTFLSEQYF; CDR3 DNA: TGTGCCAGCACCTTTCTATCCGAGCAGTACTTC
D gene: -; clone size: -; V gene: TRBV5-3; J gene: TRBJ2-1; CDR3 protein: CAGRRLVYNEQFF; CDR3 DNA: TGTGCCGGGAGAAGACTCGTCTACAATGAGCAGTTCTTC
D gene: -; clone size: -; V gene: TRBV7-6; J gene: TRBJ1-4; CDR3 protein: CASSLARTATNEKLFF; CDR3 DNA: TGTGCCAGCAGCTTAGCGAGGACAGCAACTAATGAAAAACTGTTTTTT
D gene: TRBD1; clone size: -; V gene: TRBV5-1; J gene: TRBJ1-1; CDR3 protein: CASSVTGQGDTEAFF; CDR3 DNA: TGCGCCAGCAGCGTCACGGGACAGGGAGACACTGAAGCTTTCTTT
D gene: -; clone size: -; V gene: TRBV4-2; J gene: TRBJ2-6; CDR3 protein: CASSQDRGGTGANVLTF; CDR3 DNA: TGTGCCAGCAGCCAAGACCGAGGGGGTACTGGGGCCAACGTCCTGACTTTC
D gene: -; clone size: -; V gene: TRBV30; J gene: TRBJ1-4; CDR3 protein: CAWRTTGTNEKLFF; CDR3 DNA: TGTGCCTGGAGGACAACCGGTACTAATGAAAAACTGTTTTTT
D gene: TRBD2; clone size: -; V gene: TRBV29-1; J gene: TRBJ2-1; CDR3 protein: CSVEDQAGGGEQFF; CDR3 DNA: TGCAGCGTTGAAGATCAGGCGGGCGGGGGGGAGCAGTTCTTC
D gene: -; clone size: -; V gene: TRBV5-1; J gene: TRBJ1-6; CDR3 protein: CASSLGGQSNSPLHF; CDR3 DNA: TGCGCCAGCAGCTTGGGAGGACAGTCGAATTCACCCCTCCACTTT
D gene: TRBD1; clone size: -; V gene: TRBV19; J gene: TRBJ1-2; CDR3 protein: CASSIYNRGNYGYTF; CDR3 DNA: TGTGCCAGTAGTATTTATAACAGGGGGAACTATGGCTACACCTTC
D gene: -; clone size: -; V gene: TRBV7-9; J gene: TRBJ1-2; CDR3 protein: CATSSLYGYTF; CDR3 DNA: TGTGCCACCTCGTCACTCTATGGCTACACCTTC
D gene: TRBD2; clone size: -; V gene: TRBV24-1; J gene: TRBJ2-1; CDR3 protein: CATEASGDVYNEQFF; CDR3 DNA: TGTGCCACCGAGGCTAGCGGGGATGTATACAATGAGCAGTTCTTC
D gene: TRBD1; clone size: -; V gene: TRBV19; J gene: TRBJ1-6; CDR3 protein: CASSIYSPGTGLTAPLHF; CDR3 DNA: TGTGCCAGTAGTATATACTCTCCCGGGACAGGTCTAACGGCACCCCTCCACTTT
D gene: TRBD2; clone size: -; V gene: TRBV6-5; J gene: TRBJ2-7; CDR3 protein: CASTLSGADYEQYF; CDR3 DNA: TGTGCCAGCACCCTTAGCGGGGCTGACTACGAGCAGTACTTC
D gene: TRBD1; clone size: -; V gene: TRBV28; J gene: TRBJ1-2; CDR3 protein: CASSLGGQGNYGYTF; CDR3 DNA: TGTGCCAGCAGTTTAGGGGGACAGGGTAACTATGGCTACACCTTC
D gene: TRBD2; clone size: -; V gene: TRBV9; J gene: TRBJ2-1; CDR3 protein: CASSVGPSGGYNEQFF; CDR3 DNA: TGTGCCAGCAGCGTAGGGCCCAGCGGGGGATACAATGAGCAGTTCTTC
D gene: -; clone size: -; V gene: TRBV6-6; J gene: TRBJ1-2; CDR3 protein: CASSEQGYGYTF; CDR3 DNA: TGTGCCAGCAGCGAACAGGGCTATGGCTACACCTTC